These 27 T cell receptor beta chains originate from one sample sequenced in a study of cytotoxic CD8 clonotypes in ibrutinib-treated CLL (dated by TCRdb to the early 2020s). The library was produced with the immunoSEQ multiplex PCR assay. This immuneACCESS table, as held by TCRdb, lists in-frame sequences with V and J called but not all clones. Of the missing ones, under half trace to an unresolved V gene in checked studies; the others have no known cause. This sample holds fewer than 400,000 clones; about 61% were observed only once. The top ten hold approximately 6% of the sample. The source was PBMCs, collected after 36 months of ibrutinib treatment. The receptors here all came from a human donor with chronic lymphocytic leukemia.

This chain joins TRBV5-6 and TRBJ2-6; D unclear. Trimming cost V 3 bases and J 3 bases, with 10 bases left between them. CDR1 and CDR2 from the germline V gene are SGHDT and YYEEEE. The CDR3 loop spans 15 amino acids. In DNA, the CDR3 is TGTGCCAGCAGCTCCCAGGTGGATGGGGCCAACGTCCTGACTTTC. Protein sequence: CASSSQVDGANVLTF.

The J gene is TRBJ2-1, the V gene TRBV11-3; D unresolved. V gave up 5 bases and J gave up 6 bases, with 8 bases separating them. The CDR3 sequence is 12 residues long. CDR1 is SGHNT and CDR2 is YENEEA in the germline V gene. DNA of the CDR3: TGTGCCAGCAGCGAAAGGACCAATGAGCAGTTCTTC. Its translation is CASSERTNEQFF.

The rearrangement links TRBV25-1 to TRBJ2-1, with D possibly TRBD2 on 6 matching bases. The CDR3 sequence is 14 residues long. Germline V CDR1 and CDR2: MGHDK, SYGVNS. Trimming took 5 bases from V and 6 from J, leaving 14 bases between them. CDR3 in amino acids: CASSLPGLGNEQFF. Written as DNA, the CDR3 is TGTGCCAGCAGTTTACCGGGACTCGGCAATGAGCAGTTCTTC.

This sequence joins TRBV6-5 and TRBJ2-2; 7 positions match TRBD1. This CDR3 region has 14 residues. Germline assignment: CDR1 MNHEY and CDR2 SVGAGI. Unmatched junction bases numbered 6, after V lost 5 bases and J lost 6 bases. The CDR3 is CASSATTGPGELFF. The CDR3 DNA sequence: TGTGCCAGCAGTGCCACGACAGGGCCCGGGGAGCTGTTTTTT.

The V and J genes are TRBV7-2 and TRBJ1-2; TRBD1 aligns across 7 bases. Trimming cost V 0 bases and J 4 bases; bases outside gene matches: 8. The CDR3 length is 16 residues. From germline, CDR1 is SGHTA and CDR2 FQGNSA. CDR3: CASSLAGDRSFYGYTF. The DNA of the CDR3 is TGTGCCAGCAGCTTAGCGGGGGACAGATCCTTCTATGGCTACACCTTC.

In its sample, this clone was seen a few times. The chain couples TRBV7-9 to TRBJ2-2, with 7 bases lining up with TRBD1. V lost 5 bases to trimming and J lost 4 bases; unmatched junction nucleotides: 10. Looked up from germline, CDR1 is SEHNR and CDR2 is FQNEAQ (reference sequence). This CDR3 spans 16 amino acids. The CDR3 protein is CASSPRDSIPTGELFF. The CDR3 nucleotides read TGTGCCAGCAGCCCACGGGACAGTATTCCCACCGGGGAGCTGTTTTTT.

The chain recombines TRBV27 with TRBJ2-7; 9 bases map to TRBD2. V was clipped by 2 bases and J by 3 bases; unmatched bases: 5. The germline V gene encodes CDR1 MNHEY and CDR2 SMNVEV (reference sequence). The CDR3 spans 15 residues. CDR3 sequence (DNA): TGTGCCAGCAGTTTAACATCTAGCGGGATCTACGAGCAGTACTTC. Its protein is CASSLTSSGIYEQYF.

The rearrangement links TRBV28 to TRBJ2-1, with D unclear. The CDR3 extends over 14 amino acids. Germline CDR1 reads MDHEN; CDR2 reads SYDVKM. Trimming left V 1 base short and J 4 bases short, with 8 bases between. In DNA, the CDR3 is TGTGCCAGCAGTTTATTAGGGAAATACAATGAGCAGTTCTTC. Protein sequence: CASSLLGKYNEQFF.

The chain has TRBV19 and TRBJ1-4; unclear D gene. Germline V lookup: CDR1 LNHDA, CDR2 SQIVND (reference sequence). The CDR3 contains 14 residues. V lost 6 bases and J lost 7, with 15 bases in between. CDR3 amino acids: CASSPRTATEKLFF. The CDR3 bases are TGTGCCAGTAGCCCACGGACCGCGACTGAAAAACTGTTTTTT.

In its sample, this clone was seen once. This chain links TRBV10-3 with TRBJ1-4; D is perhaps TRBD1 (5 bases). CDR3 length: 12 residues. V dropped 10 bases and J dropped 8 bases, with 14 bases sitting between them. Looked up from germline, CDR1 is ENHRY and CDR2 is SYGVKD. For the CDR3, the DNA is TGTGCCACCCGAGGGACTCGGGAAAAACTGTTTTTT. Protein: CATRGTREKLFF.

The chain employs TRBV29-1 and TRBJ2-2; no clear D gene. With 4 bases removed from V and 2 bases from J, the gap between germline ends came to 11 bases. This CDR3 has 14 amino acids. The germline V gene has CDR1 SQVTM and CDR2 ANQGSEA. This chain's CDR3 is CSVVFWRNTGELFF. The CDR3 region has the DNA TGCAGCGTTGTCTTTTGGAGAAACACCGGGGAGCTGTTTTTT.

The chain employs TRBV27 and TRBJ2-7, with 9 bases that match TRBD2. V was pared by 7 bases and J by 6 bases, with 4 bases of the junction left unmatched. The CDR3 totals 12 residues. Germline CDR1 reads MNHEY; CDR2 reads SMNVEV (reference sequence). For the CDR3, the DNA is TGTGCCAGCAAACTAGCGGGCTCCGAGCAGTACTTC. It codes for CASKLAGSEQYF.

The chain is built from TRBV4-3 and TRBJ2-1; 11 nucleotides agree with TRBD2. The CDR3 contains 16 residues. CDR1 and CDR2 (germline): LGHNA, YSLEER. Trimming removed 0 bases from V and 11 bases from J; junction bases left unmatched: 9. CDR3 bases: TGCGCCAGCAGCCAAGAGTGGCTAGCGGGAGGTTGGCAGCAGTTCTTC. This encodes CASSQEWLAGGWQQFF.

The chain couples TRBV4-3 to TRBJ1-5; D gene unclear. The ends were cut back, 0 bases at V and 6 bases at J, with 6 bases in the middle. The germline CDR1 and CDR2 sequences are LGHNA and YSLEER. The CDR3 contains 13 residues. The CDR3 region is CASSQDRVQPQHF. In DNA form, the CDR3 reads TGCGCCAGCAGCCAAGATAGGGTTCAGCCCCAGCATTTT.

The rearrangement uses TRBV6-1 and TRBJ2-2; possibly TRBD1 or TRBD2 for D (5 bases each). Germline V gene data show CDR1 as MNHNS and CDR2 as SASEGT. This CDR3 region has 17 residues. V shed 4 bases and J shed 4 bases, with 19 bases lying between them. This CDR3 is CASSALSVGVRTGELFF. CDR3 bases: TGTGCCAGCAGTGCACTTTCTGTGGGGGTTCGCACCGGGGAGCTGTTTTTT.

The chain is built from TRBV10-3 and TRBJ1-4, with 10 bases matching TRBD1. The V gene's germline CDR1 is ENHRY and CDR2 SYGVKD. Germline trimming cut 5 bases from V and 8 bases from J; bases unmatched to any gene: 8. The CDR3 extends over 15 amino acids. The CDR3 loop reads CAISFGQGEEEKLFF. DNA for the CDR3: TGTGCCATCAGTTTCGGACAGGGGGAGGAGGAAAAACTGTTTTTT.

The CDR3 bases are TGTGCCAGCAGCCCAACAGGGGATTACTATGGCTACACCTTC. Translated, it gives CASSPTGDYYGYTF. J is TRBJ1-2 and V is TRBV9, with TRBD1 matching over 7 bases. With V trimmed by 4 bases and J by 3 bases, 6 bases remained unmatched. The germline CDR1 and CDR2 sequences are SGDLS and YYNGEE. CDR3 size: 14 residues.

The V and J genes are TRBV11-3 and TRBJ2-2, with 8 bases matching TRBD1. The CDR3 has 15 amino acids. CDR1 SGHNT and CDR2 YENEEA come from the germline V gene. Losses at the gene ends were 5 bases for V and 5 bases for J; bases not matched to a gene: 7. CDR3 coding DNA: TGTGCCAGCAGCGAACGGACAGGGAAAACCGGGGAGCTGTTTTTT. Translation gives CASSERTGKTGELFF. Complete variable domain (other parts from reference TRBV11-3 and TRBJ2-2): EAGVVQSPRYKIIEKKQPVAFWCNPISGHNTLYWYLQNLGQGPELLIRYENEEAVDDSQLPKDRFSAERLKGVDSTLKIQPAELGDSAVYLCASSERTGKTGELFFGEGSRLTVL.

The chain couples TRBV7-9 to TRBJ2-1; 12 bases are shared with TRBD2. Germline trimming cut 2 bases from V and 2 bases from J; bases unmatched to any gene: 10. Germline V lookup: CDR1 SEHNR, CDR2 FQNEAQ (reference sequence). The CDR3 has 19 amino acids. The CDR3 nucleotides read TGTGCCAGCAGCTTAAGAGGGCTAGCGGGAGGGGTAACCTACAATGAGCAGTTCTTC. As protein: CASSLRGLAGGVTYNEQFF. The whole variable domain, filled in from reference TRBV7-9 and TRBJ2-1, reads DTGVSQNPRHKITKRGQNVTFRCDPISEHNRLYWYRQTLGQGPEFLTYFQNEAQLEKSRLLSDRFSAERPKGSFSTLEIQRTEQGDSAMYLCASSLRGLAGGVTYNEQFFGPGTRLTVL.

The DNA of the CDR3 is TGTGCCAGCGTCCGGGACACCGGAGGGTCCTATAATTCACCCCTCCACTTT. The encoded protein is CASVRDTGGSYNSPLHF. The J gene is TRBJ1-6, the V gene TRBV28, with D perhaps matching TRBD1 (6 bases). The CDR3 is 17 amino acids. V lost 8 bases and J lost 1, with 18 bases in between. CDR1 is MDHEN, CDR2 SYDVKM, per germline.

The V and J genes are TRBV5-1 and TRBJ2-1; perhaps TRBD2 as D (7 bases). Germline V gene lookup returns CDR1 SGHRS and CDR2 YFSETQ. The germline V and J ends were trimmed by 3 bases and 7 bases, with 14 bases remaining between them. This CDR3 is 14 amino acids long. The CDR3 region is CASSWVGGPNEQFF. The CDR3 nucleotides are TGCGCCAGCAGCTGGGTGGGGGGGCCGAATGAGCAGTTCTTC.

CDR3 in amino acids: CASSDGPNEQFF. CDR3 DNA sequence: TGTGCCAGCAGCGACGGACCTAATGAGCAGTTCTTC. The chain links TRBV6-5 to TRBJ2-1; unclear D gene. Germline V gene data show CDR1 as MNHEY and CDR2 as SVGAGI. The CDR3 totals 12 residues. The V end was cut by 6 bases, the J end by 7 bases, with 10 bases between.

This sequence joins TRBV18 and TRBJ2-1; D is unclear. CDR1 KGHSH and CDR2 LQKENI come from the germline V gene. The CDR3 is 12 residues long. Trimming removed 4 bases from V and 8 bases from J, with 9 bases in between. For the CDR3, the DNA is TGTGCCAGCTCACATAGACGCGATGAGCAGTTCTTC. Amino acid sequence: CASSHRRDEQFF.

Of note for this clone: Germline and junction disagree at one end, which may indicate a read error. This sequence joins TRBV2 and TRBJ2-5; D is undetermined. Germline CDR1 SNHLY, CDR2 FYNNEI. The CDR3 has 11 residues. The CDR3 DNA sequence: TGTGCCAGCAGTGGGGCAGAGAGCCAGTACTTC. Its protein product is CASSGAESQYF. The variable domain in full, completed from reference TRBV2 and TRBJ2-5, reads EPEVTQTPSHQVTQMGQEVILRCVPISNHLYFYWYRQILGQKVEFLVSFYNNEISEKSEIFDDQFSVERPDGSNFTLKIRSTKLEDSAMYFCASSGAESQYFGPGTRLLVL.

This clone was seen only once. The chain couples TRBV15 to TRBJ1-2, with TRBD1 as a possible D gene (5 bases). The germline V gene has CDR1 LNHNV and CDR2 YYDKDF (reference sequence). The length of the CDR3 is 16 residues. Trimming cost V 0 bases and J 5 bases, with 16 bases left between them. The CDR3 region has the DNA TGTGCCACCAGCAGAGATTACGAGGGGCGGTGGTATGGCTACACCTTC. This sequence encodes CATSRDYEGRWYGYTF. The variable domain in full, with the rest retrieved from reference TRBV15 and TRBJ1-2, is DAMVIQNPRYQVTQFGKPVTLSCSQTLNHNVMYWYQQKSSQAPKLLFHYYDKDFNNEADTPDNFQSRRPNTSFCFLDIRSPGLGDTAMYLCATSRDYEGRWYGYTFGSGTRLTVV.

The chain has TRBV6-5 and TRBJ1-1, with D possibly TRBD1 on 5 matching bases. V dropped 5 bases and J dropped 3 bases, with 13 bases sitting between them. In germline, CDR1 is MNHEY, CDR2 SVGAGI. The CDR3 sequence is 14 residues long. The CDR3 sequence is CASSQGRGDTEAFF. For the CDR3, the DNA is TGTGCCAGCAGTCAGGGACGGGGGGACACTGAAGCTTTCTTT.

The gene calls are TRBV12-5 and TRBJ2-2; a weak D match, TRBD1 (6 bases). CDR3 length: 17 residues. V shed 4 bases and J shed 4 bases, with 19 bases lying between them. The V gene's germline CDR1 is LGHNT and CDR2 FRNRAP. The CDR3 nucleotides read TGTGCTAGTGGTTCCAGGGGATCGGCTGTGGGCACCGGGGAGCTGTTTTTT. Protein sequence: CASGSRGSAVGTGELFF.